The source of this T cell receptor (beta chain) is a study of blood T cell repertoires in COVID-19. Study-level information: The study drew acute and convalescent COVID-19 samples from the United States, Italy and Spain. Sample material is recorded as cDNA or gDNA derived from T cells, B-cell-depleted T cells, or PBMCs.

The germline V gene has CDR1 MNHEY and CDR2 SVGAGI. Trimming took 6 bases from V and 4 from J, leaving 12 bases between them. CDR3 size: 13 residues. Per the original methods: Amplification of reference gene primers was used by the study to estimate nucleated cell counts. The table came from immunoSEQ multiplex PCR; TCRdb's copy has only in-frame clones and leaves some out. V and J calls and clone size follow that table, whereas D and trimming were derived from the DNA. Of 60,000 to 85,000 clones listed, roughly 86% are singletons. The TCR was taken from a human donor in a cohort sampled during active COVID-19. What was sequenced was peripheral blood. V usage is TRBV6-5 and J usage is TRBJ1-2; D possibly corresponds to TRBD1 (5 bases). The CDR3 spells CASSRGGGYGYTF. In DNA form, the CDR3 reads TGTGCCAGCAGCCGGGGCGGGGGCTATGGCTACACCTTC.